The 2 T cell receptor beta chains given below trace back to one sample, sequenced in a study of metastatic and nonmetastatic thyroid tumors (dated by TCRdb to 2018 to 2021). Library creation used PCR. Sequenced on an Illumina HiSeq 4000. The raw public data were reprocessed by TCRdb itself: fastp quality trimming at Q25, MiXCR clonotype calling, in-frame beta chains only. The sample data list about 45,000 clones, and 3.5% to 5% of these were observed just once. Around 9.6% of the sample lies in the top ten. Before undergoing thyroid surgery, none of the patients had been given any kind of treatment. Sequencing input: blood. These receptor sequences come from a female donor with papillary thyroid cancer or a benign thyroid nodule (not recorded which). Some clones in this sample may be carry-over from other donors' samples.

This clone was seen many times. This chain links TRBV3-1 with TRBJ2-5, with D possibly TRBD2 on 5 matching bases. This CDR3 spans 14 amino acids. Germline CDR1 is LGHDT and CDR2 is YNNKEL (reference sequence). Trimming removed 5 bases at V and 5 bases at J, with 15 bases between. The CDR3 DNA is TGTGCCAGCAGCGCCTTGGGAGTTCAGGAGACCCAGTACTTC. Protein product: CASSALGVQETQYF.

This clone was seen a handful of times. This rearrangement joins TRBV27 to TRBJ2-2; D may be TRBD1 (6 bases). CDR3 size: 17 residues. The V gene lost 5 bases and the J gene lost 4 bases, with 20 bases spanning the gap. Germline V gene data show CDR1 as MNHEY and CDR2 as SMNVEV (reference sequence). The CDR3 DNA reads TGTGCCAGCAGTCTTGGGGACATGGTTCCTTCCACCGGGGAGCTGTTTTTT. Amino acids: CASSLGDMVPSTGELFF.